A single sample is the source of the 18 T cell receptor beta chains below, sequenced in a study of T cells after yellow fever vaccination. TCRdb reanalysed the 5' RACE reads using MiXCR and keeps one entry per CDR3 protein. The sample has fewer than 450,000 distinct CDR3 sequences, 3% to 4.5% seen once; the top ten hold 20% to 25%. The sample consisted of PBMCs, taken 5 days after the yellow fever booster vaccination. The receptors come from a man aged 18 to 30 who received the YFV17D yellow fever vaccine.

The chain couples TRBV7-9 to TRBJ1-4; 8 bases are a match to TRBD1. The J segment lost 5 bases and the V segment lost 5 bases, leaving 10 bases of the junction unmatched. Germline V CDR1 and CDR2: SEHNR, FQNEAQ (reference sequence). CDR3 length: 16 amino acids. The CDR3 nucleotides are TGTGCCAGCAGCCCCAGGGGGCTCCTGAGGAATGAAAAACTGTTTTTT. It is translated as CASSPRGLLRNEKLFF.

V usage is TRBV11-2 and J usage is TRBJ2-2; 11 bases line up with TRBD2. The CDR3 is 16 residues long. V was pared by 4 bases and J by 3 bases, with 4 bases of the junction left unmatched. The germline V gene has CDR1 SGHAT and CDR2 FQNNGV. The DNA of the CDR3 is TGTGCCAGCAGCTCGGAACTAGCGGGGGACACCGGGGAGCTGTTTTTT. As protein: CASSSELAGDTGELFF.

This clonotype was seen a few times. J is TRBJ1-2 and V is TRBV20-1; D unclear. V lost 6 bases, J lost 4 bases, and 18 bases lay in between. The CDR3 length is 14 residues. Germline V gene lookup returns CDR1 DFQATT and CDR2 SNEGSKA (reference sequence). The DNA of the CDR3 is TGCAGTGCCCCCCCCATTGCGGGCCTCTATGGCTACACCTTC. This translates into CSAPPIAGLYGYTF.

This clonotype was seen a handful of times. The CDR3 DNA reads TGTGCCAGCAACTCAGCACCGACTACAGATACGCAGTATTTT. Its translation: CASNSAPTTDTQYF. V usage is TRBV9 and J usage is TRBJ2-3, with unresolved D. V was clipped by 6 bases and J by 3 bases, with 14 bases between them. Per the germline V gene, CDR1 is SGDLS and CDR2 is YYNGEE. The CDR3 is made up of 14 amino acids.

This clonotype appeared a few times. V and J are TRBV27 and TRBJ1-5; tentatively, D is TRBD1 (6 bases). The CDR3 length is 14 residues. Trimming left V 8 bases short and J 0 bases short, with 11 bases between. CDR1 MNHEY and CDR2 SMNVEV come from the germline V gene (reference sequence). CDR3 nucleotide sequence: TGTGCCAGCGGGGGGCTTTATAGCAATCAGCCCCAGCATTTT. Translating it yields CASGGLYSNQPQHF.

The V gene is TRBV18, the J gene TRBJ1-6; 8 bases are shared with TRBD1. The CDR3 totals 18 residues. The germline CDR1 and CDR2 sequences are KGHSH and LQKENI. After removal of 1 base from V and 5 bases from J, the junction contained 10 bases not matched to a gene. The CDR3 is CASSPRSPGGTNNSPLHF. The CDR3 DNA sequence: TGTGCCAGCTCACCACGGTCTCCAGGGGGCACCAATAATTCACCCCTCCACTTT.

At least ten counts were recorded for this clonotype. The chain employs TRBV5-1 and TRBJ2-2; 9 positions agree with TRBD2. Looked up from germline, CDR1 is SGHRS and CDR2 is YFSETQ. V gave up 4 bases and J gave up 3 bases; unmatched junction bases: 4. The CDR3 contains 15 residues. The DNA for the CDR3 is TGCGCCAGCAGCCAGCGGGGGGCCCACACCGGGGAGCTGTTTTTT. It specifies CASSQRGAHTGELFF.

This clonotype was detected only a few times. V is TRBV9 and J is TRBJ1-1, with D hard to call. With 3 bases removed from V and 0 bases from J, the gap between germline ends came to 9 bases. Germline V CDR1 and CDR2: SGDLS, YYNGEE. The CDR3 length is 14 residues. The DNA of the CDR3 is TGTGCCAGCAGCGCGTGGACGGTGAACACTGAAGCTTTCTTT. It is translated as CASSAWTVNTEAFF.

The J gene is TRBJ2-7, the V gene TRBV4-3, with D possibly being TRBD2 (6 bases). V lost 0 bases to trimming and J lost 0 bases, with 15 bases between them. The CDR3 has 17 amino acids. Germline lookup yields CDR1 LGHNA and CDR2 YSLEER. The CDR3 sequence: CASSQDGGAASSYEQYF. The CDR3 region has the DNA TGCGCCAGCAGCCAAGATGGAGGGGCGGCCAGCTCCTACGAGCAGTACTTC.

This clonotype was found a few times. This rearrangement joins TRBV5-6 to TRBJ1-2, with D possibly TRBD1 on 6 matching bases. Germline V lookup: CDR1 SGHDT, CDR2 YYEEEE. V was shortened by 4 bases and J by 6 bases, with 16 bases between the two germline ends. The CDR3 runs 14 residues. The CDR3 loop reads CASSQLGGRDGYTF. The CDR3 region has the DNA TGTGCCAGCAGCCAGCTCGGGGGGCGTGATGGCTACACCTTC.

Ten or more counts support this clonotype. The chain is built from TRBV7-6 and TRBJ2-5, with D hard to call. Germline CDR1 reads SGHVS; CDR2 reads FNYEAQ. This CDR3 region has 11 residues. V lost 4 bases and J 4 bases, leaving 4 bases between the germline ends. The CDR3 loop is CASSWGETQYF. The CDR3 DNA reads as TGTGCCAGCAGCTGGGGAGAGACCCAGTACTTC.

This clonotype was observed many times. The genes are TRBV4-3 and TRBJ2-5; no reliable D call. Trimming took off 0 bases at V and 5 bases at J, with 7 bases between the two ends. This CDR3 contains 13 residues. CDR1 is LGHNA and CDR2 is YSLEER in the germline V gene. The CDR3 protein is CASSQDWRETQYF. CDR3 bases: TGCGCCAGCAGCCAAGATTGGCGGGAGACCCAGTACTTC.

In its sample, this clonotype was seen many times. The rearrangement joins TRBV18 to TRBJ2-2; tentatively, D is TRBD2 (5 bases). V lost 10 bases, J lost 0 bases, and 15 bases lay in between. Germline CDR1 KGHSH, CDR2 LQKENI. This CDR3 comprises 15 residues. Written as DNA, the CDR3 is TGTGCCACCTCCCACGGACTGCCGAACACCGGGGAGCTGTTTTTT. Translation: CATSHGLPNTGELFF.

The sample holds a few counts of this clonotype. V is TRBV7-2 and J is TRBJ2-1, with 7 nucleotides matching TRBD2. This CDR3 has 14 residues. The germline gives CDR1 SGHTA, CDR2 FQGNSA. The trim removed 5 bases at V and 9 bases at J, leaving 10 bases unmatched. CDR3 sequence reads: CASSTRGGGGEQFF. The CDR3 bases are TGTGCCAGCAGCACAAGAGGTGGGGGGGGTGAGCAGTTCTTC. The entire variable domain, with the rest obtained from reference TRBV7-2 and TRBJ2-1, is as follows: GAGVSQSPSNKVTEKGKDVELRCDPISGHTALYWYRQSLGQGLEFLIYFQGNSAPDKSGLPSDRFSAERTGGSVSTLTIQRTQQEDSAVYLCASSTRGGGGEQFFGPGTRLTVL.

The chain couples TRBV5-4 to TRBJ2-7; the match to TRBD2 covers 8 bases. The V gene end was trimmed by 2 bases and the J gene end by 4 bases; junction bases not matched to a gene: 14. This CDR3 has 17 amino acids. Germline-derived CDR1 and CDR2 are SGHNT and YYREEE (reference sequence). CDR3 in DNA: TGTGCCAGCAGCTTTGGCCCCCGAGGAGCGGGGGCTTACGAGCAGTACGTC. Its translation: CASSFGPRGAGAYEQYV.

V is TRBV5-1 and J is TRBJ2-6; either TRBD1 or TRBD2 may fit D (5 bases each). CDR3 length: 17 residues. CDR1 is SGHRS, CDR2 YFSETQ, per germline. V was shortened by 4 bases and J by 3 bases, with 17 bases between the two germline ends. The CDR3 bases are TGCGCCAGCAGCACCGGGACGTCCCTCGGTGGGGCCAACGTCCTGACTTTC. Protein: CASSTGTSLGGANVLTF.

This clonotype occurred a few times. The V call is TRBV5-8, the J call TRBJ2-2, with TRBD1 identical over 7 bases. This CDR3 spans 18 amino acids. The germline V gene encodes CDR1 SGHTS and CDR2 YDEGEE. Unmatched junction bases numbered 13, after V lost 1 base and J lost 4 bases. CDR3 protein: CASSLPTGTTRGTGELFF. The CDR3 region has the DNA TGTGCCAGCAGCTTGCCGACAGGGACGACTCGTGGCACCGGGGAGCTGTTTTTT.

This clonotype occurred a few times. The chain is built from TRBV7-9 and TRBJ1-5; 12 nucleotides align to TRBD1. The CDR3 has 17 residues. The J segment lost 5 bases and the V segment lost 6 bases, leaving 11 bases of the junction unmatched. Looked up from germline, CDR1 is SEHNR and CDR2 is FQNEAQ (reference sequence). The CDR3 DNA follows: TGTGCCAGCAGTCTGGGACAGGGGGCGTTGAACGATCAGCCCCAGCATTTT. Translating gives CASSLGQGALNDQPQHF.